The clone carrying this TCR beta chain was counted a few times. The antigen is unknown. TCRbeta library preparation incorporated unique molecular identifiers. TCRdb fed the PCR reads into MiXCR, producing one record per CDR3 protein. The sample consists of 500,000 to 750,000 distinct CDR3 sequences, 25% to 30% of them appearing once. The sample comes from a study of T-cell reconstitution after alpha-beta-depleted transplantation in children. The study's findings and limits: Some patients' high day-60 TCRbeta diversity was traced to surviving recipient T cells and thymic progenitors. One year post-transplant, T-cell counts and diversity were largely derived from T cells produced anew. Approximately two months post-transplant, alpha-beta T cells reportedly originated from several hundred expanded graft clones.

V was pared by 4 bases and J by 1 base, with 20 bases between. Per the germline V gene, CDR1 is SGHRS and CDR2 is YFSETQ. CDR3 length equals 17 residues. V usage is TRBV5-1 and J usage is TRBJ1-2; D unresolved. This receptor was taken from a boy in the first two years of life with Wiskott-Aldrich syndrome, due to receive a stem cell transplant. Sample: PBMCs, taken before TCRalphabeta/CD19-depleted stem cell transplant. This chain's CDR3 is CASSPTTKGNLNYGYTF. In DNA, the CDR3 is TGCGCCAGCAGCCCAACGACTAAAGGGAACCTTAACTATGGCTACACCTTC.